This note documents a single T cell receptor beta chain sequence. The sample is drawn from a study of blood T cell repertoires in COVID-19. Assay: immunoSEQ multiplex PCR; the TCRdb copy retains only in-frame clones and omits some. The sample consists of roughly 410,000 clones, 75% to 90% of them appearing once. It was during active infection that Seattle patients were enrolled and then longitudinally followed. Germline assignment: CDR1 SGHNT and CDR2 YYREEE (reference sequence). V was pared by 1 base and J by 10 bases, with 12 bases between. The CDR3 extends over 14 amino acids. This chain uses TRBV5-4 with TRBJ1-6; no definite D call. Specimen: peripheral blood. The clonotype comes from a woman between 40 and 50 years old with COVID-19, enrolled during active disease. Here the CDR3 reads CASSLNGLRSPLHF. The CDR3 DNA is TGTGCCAGCAGCTTGAACGGGTTACGCTCACCCCTCCACTTT. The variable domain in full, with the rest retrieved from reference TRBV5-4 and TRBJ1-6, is ETGVTQSPTHLIKTRGQQVTLRCSSQSGHNTVSWYQQALGQGPQFIFQYYREEENGRGNFPPRFSGLQFPNYSSELNVNALELDDSALYLCASSLNGLRSPLHFGNGTRLTVT.